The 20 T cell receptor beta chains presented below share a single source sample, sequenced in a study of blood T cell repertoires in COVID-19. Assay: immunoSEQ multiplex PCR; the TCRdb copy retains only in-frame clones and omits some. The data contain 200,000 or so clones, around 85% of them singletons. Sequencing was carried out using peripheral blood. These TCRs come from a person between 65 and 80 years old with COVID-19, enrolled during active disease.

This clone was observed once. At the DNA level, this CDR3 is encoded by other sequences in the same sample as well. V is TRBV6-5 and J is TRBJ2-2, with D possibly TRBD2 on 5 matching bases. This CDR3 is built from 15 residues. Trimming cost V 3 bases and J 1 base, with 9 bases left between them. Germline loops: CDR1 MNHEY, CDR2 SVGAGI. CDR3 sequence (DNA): TGTGCCAGCAGTTATGCCCGGGGGAACACCGGGGAGCTGTTTTTT. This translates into CASSYARGNTGELFF.

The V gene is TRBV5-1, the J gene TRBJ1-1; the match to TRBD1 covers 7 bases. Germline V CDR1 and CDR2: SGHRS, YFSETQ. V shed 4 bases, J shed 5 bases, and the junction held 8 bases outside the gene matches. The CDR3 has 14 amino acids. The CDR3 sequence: CASSTTTGSTEAFF. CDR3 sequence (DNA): TGCGCCAGCAGCACCACGACAGGGTCAACTGAAGCTTTCTTT.

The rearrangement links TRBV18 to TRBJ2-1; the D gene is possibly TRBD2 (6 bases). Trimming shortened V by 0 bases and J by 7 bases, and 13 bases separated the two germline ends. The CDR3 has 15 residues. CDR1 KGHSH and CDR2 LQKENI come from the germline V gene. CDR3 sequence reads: CASSPPGTGGNEQFF. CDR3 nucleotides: TGTGCCAGCTCACCACCCGGGACTGGGGGAAATGAGCAGTTCTTC.

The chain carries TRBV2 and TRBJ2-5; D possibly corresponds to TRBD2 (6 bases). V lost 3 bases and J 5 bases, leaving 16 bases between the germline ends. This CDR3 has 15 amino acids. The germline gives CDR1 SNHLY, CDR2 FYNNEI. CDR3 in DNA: TGTGCCAGCAGTGAGGGGGGAACTAGCTGGGAGACCCAGTACTTC. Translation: CASSEGGTSWETQYF.

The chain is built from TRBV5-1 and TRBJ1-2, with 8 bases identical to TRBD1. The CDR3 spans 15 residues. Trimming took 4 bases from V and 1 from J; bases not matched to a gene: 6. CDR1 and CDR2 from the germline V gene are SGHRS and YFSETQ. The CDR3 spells CASSDSTGGNYGYTF. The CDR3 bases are TGCGCCAGCAGCGATAGCACAGGGGGTAACTATGGCTACACCTTC.

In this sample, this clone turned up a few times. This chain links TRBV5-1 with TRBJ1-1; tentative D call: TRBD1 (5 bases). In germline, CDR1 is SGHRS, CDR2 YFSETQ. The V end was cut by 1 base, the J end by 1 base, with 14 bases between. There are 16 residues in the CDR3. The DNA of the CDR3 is TGCGCCAGCAGCTTGAGTGAGGCCGGACAGAACACTGAAGCTTTCTTT. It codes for CASSLSEAGQNTEAFF.

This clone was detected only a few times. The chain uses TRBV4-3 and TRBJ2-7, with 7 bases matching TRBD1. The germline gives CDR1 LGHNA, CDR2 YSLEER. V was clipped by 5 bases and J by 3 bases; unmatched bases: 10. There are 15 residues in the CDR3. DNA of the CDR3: TGCGCCAGCAGCGTAAGGGCGACAGGGCGCTACGAGCAGTACTTC. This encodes CASSVRATGRYEQYF.

The CDR3 sequence is CASSQSSEGTGNTIYF. Written as DNA, the CDR3 is TGCGCCAGCAGCCAAAGCTCGGAGGGGACTGGAAACACCATATATTTT. The chain links TRBV4-1 to TRBJ1-3; D is possibly TRBD1 (5 bases). Trimming took 2 bases from V and 2 from J, leaving 13 bases between them. Germline V gene lookup returns CDR1 MGHRA and CDR2 YSYEKL. The length of the CDR3 is 16 residues.

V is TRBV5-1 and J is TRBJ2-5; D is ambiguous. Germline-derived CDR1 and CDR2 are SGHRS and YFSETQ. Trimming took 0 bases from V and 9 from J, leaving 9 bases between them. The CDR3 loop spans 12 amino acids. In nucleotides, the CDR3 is TGCGCCAGCAGCTTGGATCGTGTCCCCCAGTACTTC. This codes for CASSLDRVPQYF.

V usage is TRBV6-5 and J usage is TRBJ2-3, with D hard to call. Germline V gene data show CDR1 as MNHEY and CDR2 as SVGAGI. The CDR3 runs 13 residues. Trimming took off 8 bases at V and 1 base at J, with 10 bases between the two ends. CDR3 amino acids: CASDRQGTDTQYF. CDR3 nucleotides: TGTGCCAGCGATCGTCAGGGCACAGATACGCAGTATTTT.

The CDR3 reads CASSQVGGRQPQHF. The CDR3 nucleotides read TGCGCCAGCAGCCAAGTAGGGGGAAGGCAGCCCCAGCATTTT. V is TRBV4-1 and J is TRBJ1-5, with D maybe TRBD1 (6 bases). Trimming removed 1 base from V and 7 bases from J, with 11 bases in between. Germline CDR1 reads MGHRA; CDR2 reads YSYEKL. This CDR3 has 14 amino acids.

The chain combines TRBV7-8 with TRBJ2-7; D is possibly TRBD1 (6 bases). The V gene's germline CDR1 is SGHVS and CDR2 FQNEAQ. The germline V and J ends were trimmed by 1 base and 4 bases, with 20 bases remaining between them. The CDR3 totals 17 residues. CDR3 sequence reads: CASSLGRTAVGVYEQYF. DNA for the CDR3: TGTGCCAGCAGCTTAGGACGGACAGCGGTCGGGGTTTACGAGCAGTACTTC. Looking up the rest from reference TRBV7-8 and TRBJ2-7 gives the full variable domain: GAGVSQSPRYKVAKRGQDVALRCDPISGHVSLFWYQQALGQGPEFLTYFQNEAQLDKSGLPSDRFFAERPEGSVSTLKIQRTQQEDSAVYLCASSLGRTAVGVYEQYFGPGTRLTVT.

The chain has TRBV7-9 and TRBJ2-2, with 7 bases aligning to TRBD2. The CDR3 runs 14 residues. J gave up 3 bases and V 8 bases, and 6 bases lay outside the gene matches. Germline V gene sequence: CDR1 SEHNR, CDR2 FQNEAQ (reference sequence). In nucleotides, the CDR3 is TGTGCCAGCCAGCTCCTAGCGGACACCGGGGAGCTGTTTTTT. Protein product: CASQLLADTGELFF.

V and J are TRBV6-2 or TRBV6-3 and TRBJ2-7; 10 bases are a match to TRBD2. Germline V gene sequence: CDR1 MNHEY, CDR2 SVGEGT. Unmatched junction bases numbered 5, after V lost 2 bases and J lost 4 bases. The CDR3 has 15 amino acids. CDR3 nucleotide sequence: TGTGCCAGCAGTTACCTAGCGGGAGTATCATACGAGCAGTACTTC. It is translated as CASSYLAGVSYEQYF.

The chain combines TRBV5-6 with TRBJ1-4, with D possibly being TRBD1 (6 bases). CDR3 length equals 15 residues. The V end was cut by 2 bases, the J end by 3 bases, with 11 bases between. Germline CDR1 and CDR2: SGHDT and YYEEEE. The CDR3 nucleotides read TGTGCCAGCAGCTTCACAGGGCGGCCTAATGAAAAACTGTTTTTT. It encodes CASSFTGRPNEKLFF.

CDR3 nucleotides: TGTGCCAGCAGCTTCGAGGGAAAGGTTGCTGGGGCCAACGTCCTGACTTTC. Its translation is CASSFEGKVAGANVLTF. This chain connects TRBV5-6 to TRBJ2-6, with TRBD2 as a possible D gene (5 bases). The CDR3 covers 17 residues. Germline CDR1 and CDR2: SGHDT and YYEEEE. With 2 bases removed from V and 2 bases from J, the gap between germline ends came to 14 bases.

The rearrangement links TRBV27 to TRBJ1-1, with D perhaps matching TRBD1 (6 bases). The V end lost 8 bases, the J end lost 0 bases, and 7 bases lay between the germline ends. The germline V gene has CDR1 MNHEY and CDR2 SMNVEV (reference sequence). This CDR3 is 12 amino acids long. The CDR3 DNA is TGTGCCAGCCGGACAGTGAACACTGAAGCTTTCTTT. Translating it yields CASRTVNTEAFF.

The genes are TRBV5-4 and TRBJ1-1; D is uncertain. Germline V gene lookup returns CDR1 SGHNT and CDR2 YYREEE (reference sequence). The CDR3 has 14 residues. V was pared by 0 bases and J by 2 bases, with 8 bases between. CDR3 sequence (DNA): TGTGCCAGCAGCTTGGGAAGCACTAACACTGAAGCTTTCTTT. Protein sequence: CASSLGSTNTEAFF.

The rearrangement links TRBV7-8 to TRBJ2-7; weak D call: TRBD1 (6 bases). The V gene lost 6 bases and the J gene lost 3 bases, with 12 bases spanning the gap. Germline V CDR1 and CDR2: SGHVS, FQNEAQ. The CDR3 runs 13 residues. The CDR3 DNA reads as TGTGCCAGCAGTTCCGCGGACAGCTACGAGCAGTACTTC. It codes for CASSSADSYEQYF.

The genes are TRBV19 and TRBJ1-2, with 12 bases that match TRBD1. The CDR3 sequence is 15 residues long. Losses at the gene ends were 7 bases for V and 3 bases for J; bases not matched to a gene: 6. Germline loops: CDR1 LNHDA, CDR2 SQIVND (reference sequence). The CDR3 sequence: CASNFGTGGDYGYTF. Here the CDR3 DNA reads TGTGCCAGTAATTTCGGGACAGGGGGCGACTATGGCTACACCTTC.